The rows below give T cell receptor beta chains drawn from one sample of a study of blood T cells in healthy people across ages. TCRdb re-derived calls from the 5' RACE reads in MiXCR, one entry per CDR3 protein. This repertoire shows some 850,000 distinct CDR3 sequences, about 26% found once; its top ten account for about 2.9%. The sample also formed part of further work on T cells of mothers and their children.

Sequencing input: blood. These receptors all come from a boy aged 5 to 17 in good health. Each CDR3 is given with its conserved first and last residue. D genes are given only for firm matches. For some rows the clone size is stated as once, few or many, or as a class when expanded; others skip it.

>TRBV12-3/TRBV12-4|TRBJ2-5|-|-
TGTGCCAGCAGCCTTCCCGGGGGCGGCCAGTACTTC
CASSLPGGGQYF
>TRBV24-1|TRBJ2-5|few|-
TGTGCCACCAGTGATCCGGACACCGTGCAGTACTTC
CATSDPDTVQYF
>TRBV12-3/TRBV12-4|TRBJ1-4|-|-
TGTGACAAGCCTTGGGGGGGGCGATACGCTGAAAAACTGTTTTTT
CDKPWGGRYAEKLFF
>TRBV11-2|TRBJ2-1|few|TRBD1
TGTGCCAGCAGCAATGAAGGGACAGGGTATAATGAGCAGTTCTTC
CASSNEGTGYNEQFF
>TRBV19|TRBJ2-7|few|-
TGTGCCTCCGCGCAGGGACGTTTCTACGAGCAGTACTTC
CASAQGRFYEQYF
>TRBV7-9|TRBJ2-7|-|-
TGTGCCAGCAGCTTAGGTGAACAGGGTGACTACGAGCAGTACTTC
CASSLGEQGDYEQYF
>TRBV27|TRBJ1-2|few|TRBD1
TGTGCCAGCGCTACAAAGGGACAGGGTAATCACTACACCTTC
CASATKGQGNHYTF
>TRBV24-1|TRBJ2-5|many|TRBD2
TGTGCCACCAGTGATAGCGGGGGGGAAGAGACCCAGTACTTC
CATSDSGGEETQYF
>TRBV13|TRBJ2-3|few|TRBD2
TGTGCCAGCAGCGAGTCTAGCGGGGGACGACCGGATACGCAGTATTTT
CASSESSGGRPDTQYF
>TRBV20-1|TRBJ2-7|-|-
TGCAGTTTCCCGAGTGACTCCTACGAGCAGTACTTC
CSFPSDSYEQYF
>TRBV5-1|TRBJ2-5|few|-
TGCGCCAGCAGCTTGGTAACCTCACAAGAGACCCAGTACTTC
CASSLVTSQETQYF
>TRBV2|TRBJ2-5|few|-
TGTGCCAGCAGTGAAATCCTGGGAGAGACCCAGTACTTC
CASSEILGETQYF
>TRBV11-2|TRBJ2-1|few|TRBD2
TGTGCCAGCAGCTCCCTAGCGGGGGGGCCGGGTGAGCAGTTCTTC
CASSSLAGGPGEQFF
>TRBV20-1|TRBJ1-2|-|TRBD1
TGCAGTGCTAGATTGCAGGGGGCGAATGGCTACACCTTC
CSARLQGANGYTF
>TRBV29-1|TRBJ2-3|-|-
TGCAGCGTCGGAGGACTGATGAGTGGAGATACGCAGTATTTT
CSVGGLMSGDTQYF
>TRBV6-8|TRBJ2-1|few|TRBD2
TGTGCCAGCACCATAACTAGCGGAGTTTACAATGAGCAGTTCTTC
CASTITSGVYNEQFF
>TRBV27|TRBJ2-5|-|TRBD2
TGTGCCAGCAGCACCGGGACTAGCGGACTTCCCGAGACCCAGTACTTC
CASSTGTSGLPETQYF
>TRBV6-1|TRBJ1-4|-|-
TGTGCCAGCAGTGAAGCGCTTCGGCAGGCTCCGCATTTT
CASSEALRQAPHF
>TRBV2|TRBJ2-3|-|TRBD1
TGTGCCAGCAGCAAGGCTCGGGACAGACCTAGCACAGATACGCAGTATTTT
CASSKARDRPSTDTQYF
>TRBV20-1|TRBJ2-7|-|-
TGCAGTGCTAGGGAACAGATTCTCCGCGAGCAGTACTTC
CSAREQILREQYF
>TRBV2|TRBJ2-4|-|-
TGTGCCAGCAGCATAGCGGATAACATTCAGTACTTC
CASSIADNIQYF
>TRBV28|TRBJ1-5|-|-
TGTGCCAGCACCTCCCGCGGGGAGGGGAAAAGCAATCAGCCCCAGCATTTT
CASTSRGEGKSNQPQHF
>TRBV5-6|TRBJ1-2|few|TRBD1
TGTGCCAGCAGCTCGGACAGGGTAAACTATGGCTACACCTTC
CASSSDRVNYGYTF
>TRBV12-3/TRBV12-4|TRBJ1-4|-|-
TGTGCCAGCAGTTTGGCCGGGGCCTCGGCTGAAAAACTGTTTTTT
CASSLAGASAEKLFF
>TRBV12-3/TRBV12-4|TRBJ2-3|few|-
TGTGCCAGCAGACACCGGGACATCCCCACAGATACGCAGTATTTT
CASRHRDIPTDTQYF
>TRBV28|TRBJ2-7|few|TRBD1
TGTGCCAGCAGGCCCGGACAGGCAAGCTACGAGCAGTACTTC
CASRPGQASYEQYF
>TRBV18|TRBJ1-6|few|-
TGTGCCAGCTCACCCAGTCCGCCCCCGTATTCACCCCTCCACTTT
CASSPSPPPYSPLHF
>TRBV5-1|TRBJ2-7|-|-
TGCGCCAGCAGCTTGTGGCCGGGGACCCGACCTGACGAGCAGTACTTC
CASSLWPGTRPDEQYF
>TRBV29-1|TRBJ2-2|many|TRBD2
TGCAGCTCTAGCGGGGGGGCCGCCGGGGAGCTGTTTTTT
CSSSGGAAGELFF
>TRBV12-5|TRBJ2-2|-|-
TGTGCTAGTGGTTCGGGTACCGGGGAGCTGTTTTTT
CASGSGTGELFF
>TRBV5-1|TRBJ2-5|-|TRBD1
TGCGCCAGCAGCAGACAGACAGGGGACGGGGAGACCCAGTACTTC
CASSRQTGDGETQYF
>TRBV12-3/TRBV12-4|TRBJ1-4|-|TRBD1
TGTGCCAGCAGTTTAGCGCGCACAGGGGCTCGAGATGAAAAACTGTTTTTT
CASSLARTGARDEKLFF
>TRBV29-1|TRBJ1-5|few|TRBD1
TGCAGCGTTCGACAGGGCGAACAGCCCCAGCATTTT
CSVRQGEQPQHF
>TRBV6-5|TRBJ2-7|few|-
TGTGCCAGCAGGCAGACCGGGACAATAAGCCACGAGCAGTACTTC
CASRQTGTISHEQYF
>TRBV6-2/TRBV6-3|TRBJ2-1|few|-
TGTGCCCGCAGTTACTCGAGGAATGAGCAGTTCTTC
CARSYSRNEQFF
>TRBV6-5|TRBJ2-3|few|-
TGTGCCAGCAGTTACTCGGCTGCCGCAGATACGCAGTATTTT
CASSYSAAADTQYF
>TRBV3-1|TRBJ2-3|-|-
TGTGCCAGCAGCCGAGCAATTTCGTCTATCGGAACAGATACGCAGTATTTT
CASSRAISSIGTDTQYF
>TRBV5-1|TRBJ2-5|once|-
TGCGCCAGCAGCTTGGACAGCACCCAAGAGACCCAGTACTTC
CASSLDSTQETQYF
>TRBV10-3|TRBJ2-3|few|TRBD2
TGTGCCATCAGTGAGACGGCGGGGGGGCCAGATACGCAGTATTTT
CAISETAGGPDTQYF
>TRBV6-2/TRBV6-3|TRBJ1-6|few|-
TGTGCCAGCAGGGACACCGACCGGGGGAATTCACCCCTCCACTTT
CASRDTDRGNSPLHF
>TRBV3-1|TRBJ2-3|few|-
TGTGCCAGCAGCCAAGGCAGCGGAGATACGCAGTATTTT
CASSQGSGDTQYF
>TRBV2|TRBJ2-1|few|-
TGTGCCAGCAGTGGACTAGATTACAATGAGCAGTTCTTC
CASSGLDYNEQFF
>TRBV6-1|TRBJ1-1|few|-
TGTGCCAGCAAACCGACCAGATCGAACACTGAAGCTTTCTTT
CASKPTRSNTEAFF
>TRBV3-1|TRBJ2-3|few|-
TGTGCCAGCAGCCAAGACCGCGGGGTGGGAACAGATACGCAGTATTTT
CASSQDRGVGTDTQYF
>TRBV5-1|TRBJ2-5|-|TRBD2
TGCGCCAGCAGCTTGTTAGGCTCTGGACTAGCGGATGGATCGGTGACCCAGTACTTC
CASSLLGSGLADGSVTQYF
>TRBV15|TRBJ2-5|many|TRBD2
TGTGCCACCAGCAGAGAGGAGAGCGGGGGGCCTTTGGGGAAGACCCAGTACTTC
CATSREESGGPLGKTQYF
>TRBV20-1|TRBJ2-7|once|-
TGCAGTGCCGGGACACCTCACTCCTACGAGCAGTACTTC
CSAGTPHSYEQYF
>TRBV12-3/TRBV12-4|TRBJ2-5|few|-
TGTGCCAGCAGTCTTACTAGCACCTGGAAGACCCAGTACTTC
CASSLTSTWKTQYF
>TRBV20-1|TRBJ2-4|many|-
TGCAGTGCTAGGGGGTGGCGGGGCTTTTCTAGGGACATTCAGTACTTC
CSARGWRGFSRDIQYF
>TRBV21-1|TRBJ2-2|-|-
TGTGCCAGCAGCGGCGGGTGGTCCACCGGGGAGCTGTTTTTT
CASSGGWSTGELFF
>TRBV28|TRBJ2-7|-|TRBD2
TGTGCCAGCAGTTCCGGACTAGCGGGGTTTAGAGAGCAGTACTTC
CASSSGLAGFREQYF
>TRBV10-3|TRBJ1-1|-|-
TGTGCCATCAGAACAGCCCGAGGGACTGAAGCTTTCTTT
CAIRTARGTEAFF
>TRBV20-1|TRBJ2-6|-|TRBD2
TGCAGTGCTAGGGGGGGGGACTCTGGGGCCAACGTCCTGACTTTC
CSARGGDSGANVLTF
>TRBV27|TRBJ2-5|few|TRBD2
TGTGCCAGCAGTTTTCCTCTAGCGGTCGATTGGTTCTTC
CASSFPLAVDWFF
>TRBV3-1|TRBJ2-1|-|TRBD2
TGTGCCAGCAGCCAAGTAGGGACTAGCGGGGGCTATGAGCAGTTCTTC
CASSQVGTSGGYEQFF
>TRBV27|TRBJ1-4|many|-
TGTGCCAGCAGCTTGCGGGGCTCAACTAATGAAAAACTGTTTTTT
CASSLRGSTNEKLFF
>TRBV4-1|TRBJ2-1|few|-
TGCGCCAGCAGCCAAGGCCCGGAAGAGCAGTTCTTC
CASSQGPEEQFF
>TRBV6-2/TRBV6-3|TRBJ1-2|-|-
TGTGCCAGCAGTTACTCAATCGGGGGGACCTATGGCTACACCTTC
CASSYSIGGTYGYTF